This TCR beta chain was retrieved from a study of blood T cell repertoires in COVID-19 (TCRdb year 2020). At the level of the whole study: Samples covering the acute and convalescent phases of COVID-19 were provided by collaborators in the United States, Italy and Spain. The sample metadata nearly always contained a de-identified subject ID, COVID-19 status, age in years and sex. The dataset comprised deeply sampled blood TCRbeta repertoires from subjects exposed to, actively infected with, or recovered from COVID-19. The material from the prospective study consisted of cDNA or gDNA derived from T cells, B-cell-depleted T cells, or PBMCs. Samples were obtained from the ongoing ImmuneRACE study (first 160 participants) and from 1,254 subjects provided by 6 global collaborators. The repertoires were released in a freely available public database intended as a resource for research on the immune response to SARS-CoV-2. Where available, HLA class I and class II types were taken from metadata supplied by the sample provider and were not determined by assay-based typing. The full study reports these points: The amount of clinical and demographic metadata varied by source and participant and was provided uncurated.

Trimming takes 1 base off V and 4 bases off J; junction bases not matched to a gene: 10. The CDR3, from cysteine to phenylalanine, totals 17 residues. Just the 51-base CDR3 DNA is kept, in frame starting at base 1. The germline V gene provides CDR1 SGHTA and CDR2 FQGNSA. Concerning this clone itself: Its antigen remains undetermined. No much larger clone exists at a distance of one base, and base qualities are not known.

Participants in the prospective study were aged about 18 to 89 years, lived in 24 United States geographic areas, and enrolled through a virtual design. In the prospective study, cohorts were assigned on the basis of participant-reported clinical history obtained from a screening survey and a study questionnaire. Each participant in the prospective study had whole blood, serum and a nasopharyngeal or oropharyngeal swab collected by mobile phlebotomists. Prospective study participants could optionally give additional blood draws and questionnaires over a roughly two-month period. Before DNA extraction, blood samples from the prospective study were shipped at room temperature or frozen. The immunoSEQ Assay, a bias-controlled multiplex PCR, was used to amplify TCRbeta CDR3 regions from genomic DNA. The original pipeline was this. Nucleated cell counts per sample were estimated from amplification of reference gene primers within the assay. To quantify the absolute abundance of each unique TCRbeta CDR3 rearrangement, sequence reads were collapsed and filtered. For each sample, productive Simpson clonality was calculated as the square root of Simpson's diversity index over productive rearrangements. Drawn from immuneACCESS, this table holds only the in-frame rearrangements with V and J called that TCRdb kept. Clones are partly lost; checked studies trace under half to an unresolved V gene and leave the rest unexplained. The V and J calls and clone size come from that table; D and trimming were worked out from the DNA. This sample is represented by about 230,000 clones; about nine tenths of them were singletons. Together, the top ten hold 2% to 2.5% of the sample.

This chain is built from TRBV7-2 and TRBJ1-3, with 7 central nucleotides matching TRBD1. This TCR derives from a woman aged 40 to 50 with acute COVID-19. Sequenced material: PBMCs or T cells enriched from blood (not recorded which). The CDR3 is CASSLGRQGMRGNTIYF. The nucleotide sequence reads as follows: TGTGCCAGCAGCTTAGGGAGACAGGGAATGAGGGGAAACACCATATATTTT. The full variable domain, with segments outside the CDR3 supplied by the reference TRBV7-2 and TRBJ1-3 proteins, appears as GAGVSQSPSNKVTEKGKDVELRCDPISGHTALYWYRQSLGQGLEFLIYFQGNSAPDKSGLPSDRFSAERTGGSVSTLTIQRTQQEDSAVYLCASSLGRQGMRGNTIYFGEGSWLTVV.